Below, 6 T cell receptor beta chains from the same sample are listed, as sequenced in a study of blood T cell repertoires in COVID-19. Assay: immunoSEQ multiplex PCR; the TCRdb copy retains only in-frame clones and omits some. The data contain about 200,000 clones, 81% of them singletons. Sequencing was carried out using PBMCs or T cells enriched from blood (not recorded which). These receptors all come from a woman between 45 and 60 years old with acute COVID-19.

The genes are TRBV28 and TRBJ1-6; D is unresolved. CDR1 is MDHEN, CDR2 SYDVKM, per germline. Trimming shortened V by 3 bases and J by 6 bases, and 15 bases separated the two germline ends. This CDR3 has 16 residues. The CDR3 DNA reads TGTGCCAGCAGTTTTGTGCGGAGCACCCTTAATTCACCCCTCCACTTT. It translates to CASSFVRSTLNSPLHF.

V gene TRBV28 combines with J gene TRBJ2-1, with D maybe TRBD1 (6 bases). Germline V gene lookup returns CDR1 MDHEN and CDR2 SYDVKM. V lost 3 bases and J lost 0, with 15 bases in between. The CDR3 has 17 residues. The CDR3 is CASSFSQGISSYNEQFF. DNA for the CDR3: TGTGCCAGCAGTTTTTCACAGGGCATTAGCTCCTACAATGAGCAGTTCTTC.

This chain links TRBV27 with TRBJ2-4; D gene uncertain. The CDR3 is 16 residues long. V lost 5 bases and J 0 bases, leaving 14 bases between the germline ends. CDR1 MNHEY and CDR2 SMNVEV come from the germline V gene (reference sequence). CDR3 region: CASSPLDGIAKNIQYF. The CDR3 bases are TGTGCCAGCAGTCCCCTAGACGGTATAGCCAAAAACATTCAGTACTTC.

V usage is TRBV6-5 and J usage is TRBJ2-1; 10 bases align to TRBD2. V shed 6 bases and J 2 bases; nucleotides not matched to a gene: 4. Germline V lookup: CDR1 MNHEY, CDR2 SVGAGI. The CDR3 is 15 residues long. In nucleotides, the CDR3 is TGTGCCAGCAGCCCCAGCGGGGGGGCCTACAATGAGCAGTTCTTC. Amino acids: CASSPSGGAYNEQFF.

The rearrangement links TRBV19 to TRBJ2-7; TRBD1 matches 9 bases. V was pared by 5 bases and J by 4 bases, with 9 bases of the junction left unmatched. This CDR3 has 15 amino acids. Germline V gene data show CDR1 as LNHDA and CDR2 as SQIVND (reference sequence). This chain's CDR3 is CASSFLGQGTYEQYF. Written as DNA, the CDR3 is TGTGCCAGTAGTTTTCTGGGACAGGGAACTTACGAGCAGTACTTC.

The rearrangement links TRBV2 to TRBJ1-5, with 7 bases fitting TRBD1. The V gene end was trimmed by 4 bases and the J gene end by 5 bases; junction bases not matched to a gene: 5. The germline V gene encodes CDR1 SNHLY and CDR2 FYNNEI. This CDR3 comprises 14 residues. This CDR3 reads CASSVETGYQPQHF. CDR3 nucleotide sequence: TGTGCCAGCAGTGTTGAGACAGGGTATCAGCCCCAGCATTTT.